A single sample is the source of the 17 T cell receptor beta chains below, sequenced in a study of breast tumors, draining lymph nodes, adjacent tissues (TCRdb year 2016). The library was prepared using multiplex PCR. The reads were generated on an Illumina HiSeq 2000. The public reads were reanalyzed by TCRdb: fastp trimming at Q25, MiXCR alignment, in-frame beta chains only. Each record represents a unique CDR3 protein, reported with the most common genes and DNA among its rows. Within this sample are over 250,000 distinct CDR3 sequences, with 30% of them counted one time only. Together, the top ten hold 0.85% to 1.3% of the sample. Lymph node samples came from the axillary draining lymph nodes of breast cancer patients. The source material was axillary lymph node tissue. These TCRs come from a female donor with breast cancer. Some clones in this sample may be carry-over from other donors' samples.

This clonotype has at least ten counts. The chain links TRBV20-1 to TRBJ1-2, with a possible D match to TRBD1 (5 bases). Germline V gene lookup returns CDR1 DFQATT and CDR2 SNEGSKA (reference sequence). Trimming stripped 6 bases from V and 4 bases from J, with 27 bases between. The CDR3 contains 17 residues. In DNA form, the CDR3 reads TGCAGTGCCGGAGCCGGACACTCCTCCCCCCCGCGCTATGGCTACACCTTC. Protein sequence: CSAGAGHSSPPRYGYTF.

This clonotype was recorded many times. This sequence joins TRBV6-5 and TRBJ2-7; 9 positions match TRBD1. The germline V gene has CDR1 MNHEY and CDR2 SVGAGI. Unmatched junction bases numbered 2, after V lost 10 bases and J lost 4 bases. The CDR3 loop spans 11 amino acids. CDR3 DNA: TGTGCCACCGGACAGGGGTACGAGCAGTACTTC. Its translation: CATGQGYEQYF.

This clonotype was detected a few times. This sequence joins TRBV18 and TRBJ1-5; D is possibly TRBD1 (5 bases). The germline V and J ends were trimmed by 3 bases and 4 bases, with 10 bases remaining between them. CDR3 length: 14 amino acids. CDR1 is KGHSH and CDR2 is LQKENI in the germline V gene. CDR3 sequence: CASSPLPGNQPQHF. CDR3 coding DNA: TGTGCCAGCTCACCGCTGCCAGGGAATCAGCCCCAGCATTTT. The entire variable domain, with the rest obtained from reference TRBV18 and TRBJ1-5, is as follows: NAGVMQNPRHLVRRRGQEARLRCSPMKGHSHVYWYRQLPEEGLKFMVYLQKENIIDESGMPKERFSAEFPKEGPSILRIQQVVRGDSAAYFCASSPLPGNQPQHFGDGTRLSIL.

With respect to this clonotype: Given the absence of the conserved phenylalanine or tryptophan at the CDR3 end, a read error is likely. The DNA is left out, because the CDR3 cannot be placed on it with certainty; the CDR3 is given as TCRdb lists it. The V gene is TRBV11-1, the J gene TRBJ2-1; TRBD2, the table's D call, was not compared with the DNA. Germline CDR1 reads SGHAT; CDR2 reads FQDESV (reference sequence). The CDR3 is 14 residues long, ends included. The CDR3 here is CASSLLGGIDEQTL.

This clonotype was seen ten or more times. The chain is built from TRBV19 and TRBJ1-2; D might be TRBD1 (6 bases). The CDR3 covers 14 residues. The V end lost 0 bases, the J end lost 7 bases, and 12 bases lay between the germline ends. From germline, CDR1 is LNHDA and CDR2 SQIVND (reference sequence). The DNA for the CDR3 is TGTGCCAGTAGTATAGAGAGGACAGTCCGTGGCTACACCTTC. This sequence encodes CASSIERTVRGYTF.

This clonotype was detected only a few times. The V and J genes are TRBV6-6 and TRBJ2-2, with 9 bases lining up with TRBD2. V lost 5 bases to trimming and J lost 5 bases; unmatched junction nucleotides: 9. This CDR3 comprises 16 residues. The germline CDR1 and CDR2 sequences are MNHNY and SVGAGI (reference sequence). The CDR3 sequence: CASSPSGGPSTGELFF. The DNA for the CDR3 is TGTGCCAGCAGTCCAAGCGGGGGGCCTTCGACCGGGGAGCTGTTTTTT.

In this sample, this clonotype turned up many times. The J gene is TRBJ1-6, the V gene TRBV9; no clear D. Germline values: CDR1 SGDLS, CDR2 YYNGEE. The CDR3 length is 14 residues. V was shortened by 0 bases and J by 6 bases, with 7 bases between the two germline ends. CDR3 nucleotide sequence: TGTGCCAGCAGCGTAGGGGAGGTTAATTCACCCCTCCACTTT. Its protein product is CASSVGEVNSPLHF.

This clonotype was counted many times. The V and J genes are TRBV24-1 and TRBJ2-1; the D gene could be TRBD1 or TRBD2 (5 bases each). Trimming cost V 9 bases and J 6 bases, with 17 bases left between them. The length of the CDR3 is 14 residues. Germline lookup yields CDR1 KGHDR and CDR2 SFDVKD. This chain's CDR3 is CATGGARWGNEQFF. The CDR3 nucleotides read TGTGCCACCGGGGGAGCTCGGTGGGGCAATGAGCAGTTCTTC.

This clonotype showed up just a few times. V usage is TRBV18 and J usage is TRBJ2-1; 7 bases fit TRBD2. V was pared by 2 bases and J by 5 bases, with 3 bases of the junction left unmatched. Germline CDR1 reads KGHSH; CDR2 reads LQKENI. The CDR3 consists of 14 residues. The CDR3 DNA is TGTGCCAGCTCACCAGGGACTATTAACAATGAGCAGTTCTTC. This translates into CASSPGTINNEQFF.

For this clonotype: This may arise from a read error, as a much more abundant clone is one base away. No conserved phenylalanine or tryptophan ends this CDR3, so it is likely a read error. The chain links TRBV4-3 to TRBJ2-1; a weak D match, TRBD2 (5 bases). V lost 0 bases to trimming and J lost 0 bases, with 6 bases between them. The CDR3 covers 15 residues. Germline V gene data show CDR1 as LGHNA and CDR2 as YSLEER. CDR3 nucleotide sequence: TGCGCCAGCAGCCAAGAAGAGGGCTCCTACAATGAGCAGTTCCTC. Residues: CASSQEEGSYNEQFL.

This clonotype was detected ten times or more. This rearrangement joins TRBV19 to TRBJ2-3; 7 positions match TRBD1. CDR1 is LNHDA, CDR2 SQIVND, per germline (reference sequence). The V segment lost 0 bases and the J segment 1 base; nucleotides outside the gene matches: 4. The CDR3 is 16 amino acids. The DNA of the CDR3 is TGTGCCAGTAGTATAGATCTGGGACAGCGCACAGATACGCAGTATTTT. Its protein is CASSIDLGQRTDTQYF.

The gene calls are TRBV24-1 and TRBJ2-5, with TRBD2 identical over 12 bases. V gave up 6 bases and J gave up 7 bases; unmatched junction bases: 11. The CDR3 length is 16 residues. Germline V gives CDR1 KGHDR, CDR2 SFDVKD. The CDR3 coding sequence is TGTGCCACCAGTCCCGCTAGCGGGAGGGCCCCTGGGACCCAGTACTTC. Translating it yields CATSPASGRAPGTQYF.

Concerning this clonotype: Given a much more abundant clone one base away, this may be a read error. The chain combines TRBV5-5 with TRBJ2-1; 10 bases match TRBD2. This CDR3 spans 16 amino acids. Germline CDR1 and CDR2: SGHKS and YYEKEE (reference sequence). For the CDR3, the DNA is TGCGCCAGCAGCTTGTTCGGGACTAGCGCATACAATGAGCAGTTCTTC. Translated, it gives CASSLFGTSAYNEQFF.

This clonotype was counted at least ten times. The chain couples TRBV5-4 to TRBJ2-3; no clear D. CDR3 length: 16 residues. Germline V CDR1 and CDR2: SGHNT, YYREEE (reference sequence). With 0 bases removed from V and 3 bases from J, the gap between germline ends came to 14 bases. In DNA form, the CDR3 reads TGTGCCAGCAGCTTGGGAGGTCCAGTCGGGACAGATACGCAGTATTTT. It specifies CASSLGGPVGTDTQYF.

A remark on this clonotype: At one end the junction does not follow the germline gene, possibly because of a read error. The V and J genes are TRBV12-3 or TRBV12-4 and TRBJ1-2; D gene unclear. The CDR3 covers 13 residues. CDR3 sequence: CANSLQSRGGYTF. In DNA form, the CDR3 reads TGTGCCAACAGTCTCCAGAGTAGAGGGGGCTACACCTTC.

Comments on this clonotype: An end of the junction does not agree with germline; a read error may underlie this. The chain has TRBV5-1 and TRBJ2-7; D call uncertain. The CDR3 has 15 amino acids. The germline gives CDR1 SGHRS, CDR2 YFSETQ. The CDR3 sequence is CASSQGPQSSYEQYF. The CDR3 bases are TGTGCCAGCAGCCAAGGGCCCCAGAGCTCCTACGAGCAGTACTTC.

Turning to this clonotype: A much larger clone lies one base from this, so it may be a read error. This chain uses TRBV20-1 with TRBJ2-5, with TRBD2 matching over 13 bases. The CDR3 length is 16 residues. Germline-derived CDR1 and CDR2 are DFQATT and SNEGSKA (reference sequence). The CDR3 nucleotides read TGCAGTGCTAGGGCCACCGGGACTAGCGGGAAAGAGGCCCAGTACTTC. Protein sequence: CSARATGTSGKEAQYF.